What follows are 10 T cell receptor beta chains derived from one specimen sequenced in a study of blood T cell repertoires in COVID-19. Profiling relied on immunoSEQ multiplex PCR, and the TCRdb table lists in-frame clones only, not all of them. This sample has 70,000 to 100,000 clones, with over 90% found just once. The sequenced material came from peripheral blood. All receptors come from a man aged 55 to 69 with acute or convalescent COVID-19.

The V and J genes are TRBV19 and TRBJ2-7, with D perhaps matching TRBD2 (5 bases). The V end lost 2 bases, the J end lost 3 bases, and 11 bases lay between the germline ends. In germline, CDR1 is LNHDA, CDR2 SQIVND (reference sequence). This CDR3 comprises 14 residues. The CDR3 spells CASSITSGYYEQYF. CDR3 sequence (DNA): TGTGCCAGTAGTATAACCTCGGGGTACTACGAGCAGTACTTC. Supplemented by reference TRBV19 and TRBJ2-7, the full variable domain reads DGGITQSPKYLFRKEGQNVTLSCEQNLNHDAMYWYRQDPGQGLRLIYYSQIVNDFQKGDIAEGYSVSREKKESFPLTVTSAQKNPTAFYLCASSITSGYYEQYFGPGTRLTVT.

The rearrangement uses TRBV7-2 and TRBJ2-2; weak D call: TRBD2 (6 bases). This CDR3 is 17 amino acids long. From germline, CDR1 is SGHTA and CDR2 FQGNSA. V gave up 5 bases and J gave up 4 bases, with 20 bases separating them. The CDR3 DNA is TGTGCCAGCAGCCCTGAACTCCGGGACTGGTCCACCGGGGAGCTGTTTTTT. It yields the protein CASSPELRDWSTGELFF.

The V and J genes are TRBV5-1 and TRBJ2-1; 8 bases map to TRBD1. The CDR3 runs 15 residues. In germline, CDR1 is SGHRS, CDR2 YFSETQ. V lost 4 bases to trimming and J lost 2 bases; unmatched junction nucleotides: 5. CDR3 bases: TGCGCCAGCAGCGCGGACAGGGATACCTACAATGAGCAGTTCTTC. Its translation: CASSADRDTYNEQFF.

This chain links TRBV27 with TRBJ1-6; 12 bases align to TRBD1. The CDR3 consists of 14 residues. The germline CDR1 and CDR2 sequences are MNHEY and SMNVEV (reference sequence). J lost 10 bases, V lost 4 bases, and 2 bases had no gene match. CDR3 protein: CASSSGTGGSPLHF. The CDR3 nucleotides are TGTGCCAGCAGTTCGGGGACAGGGGGCTCACCCCTCCACTTT.

The CDR3 here is CAISEREVREQFF. Here the CDR3 DNA reads TGTGCCATCAGTGAGCGGGAGGTACGGGAGCAGTTCTTC. The chain employs TRBV10-3 and TRBJ2-1; TRBD2 aligns across 7 bases. The CDR3 consists of 13 residues. Germline CDR1 ENHRY, CDR2 SYGVKD. J was trimmed by 10 bases and V by 2 bases; bases with no gene match: 5.

This clone appeared once. The gene calls are TRBV18 and TRBJ2-7, with 8 bases lining up with TRBD2. The CDR3 loop spans 16 amino acids. Germline V lookup: CDR1 KGHSH, CDR2 LQKENI. Trimming at V came to 1 base and at J to 5 bases, leaving 10 bases not matched to a gene. This chain's CDR3 is CASSPQREPRRDEQYF. The CDR3 DNA sequence: TGTGCCAGCTCACCACAGCGGGAGCCCAGAAGGGACGAGCAGTACTTC. The full variable domain, rest sourced from reference TRBV18 and TRBJ2-7, is NAGVMQNPRHLVRRRGQEARLRCSPMKGHSHVYWYRQLPEEGLKFMVYLQKENIIDESGMPKERFSAEFPKEGPSILRIQQVVRGDSAAYFCASSPQREPRRDEQYFGPGTRLTVT.

This chain joins TRBV7-9 and TRBJ2-7, with TRBD1 matching over 7 bases. The V segment lost 4 bases and the J segment 5 bases; nucleotides outside the gene matches: 5. Per germline, CDR1 SEHNR and CDR2 FQNEAQ (reference sequence). CDR3 size: 13 residues. CDR3 sequence (DNA): TGTGCCAGCAGCTCGACAGGGACCCACGAGCAGTACTTC. Amino acid sequence: CASSSTGTHEQYF.

The J gene is TRBJ1-5, the V gene TRBV12-3 or TRBV12-4; D is perhaps TRBD1 (5 bases). This CDR3 spans 13 amino acids. Trimming shortened V by 8 bases and J by 0 bases, and 8 bases separated the two germline ends. The CDR3 protein is CASQTDSNQPQHF. CDR3 in DNA: TGTGCCAGCCAGACAGATAGCAATCAGCCCCAGCATTTT.

V is TRBV28 and J is TRBJ2-7; 9 bases match TRBD1. CDR1 is MDHEN and CDR2 is SYDVKM in the germline V gene. J lost 6 bases, V lost 5 bases, and 2 bases had no gene match. The CDR3 totals 12 residues. The CDR3 DNA follows: TGTGCCAGCAGTACGGGACAGGGCGAGCAGTACTTC. Encoded protein: CASSTGQGEQYF.

The sample holds one count of this clone. V gene TRBV7-8 combines with J gene TRBJ2-6; the D is unclear. Germline lookup yields CDR1 SGHVS and CDR2 FQNEAQ. The CDR3 extends over 17 amino acids. Trimming took off 5 bases at V and 2 bases at J, with 16 bases between the two ends. The chain's CDR3 is CASSPRHKTTGANVLTF. CDR3 sequence (DNA): TGTGCCAGCAGCCCCCGACACAAAACGACTGGGGCCAACGTCCTGACTTTC.